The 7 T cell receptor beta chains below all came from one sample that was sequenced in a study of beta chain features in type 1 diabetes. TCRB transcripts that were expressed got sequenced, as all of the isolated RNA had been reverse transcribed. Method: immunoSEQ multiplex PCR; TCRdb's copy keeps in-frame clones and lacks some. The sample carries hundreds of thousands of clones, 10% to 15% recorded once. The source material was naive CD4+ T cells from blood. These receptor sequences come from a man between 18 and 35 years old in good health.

The CDR3 here is CASSPGQMMNTEAFF. The CDR3 coding sequence is TGCGCCAGCAGCCCCGGACAGATGATGAACACTGAAGCTTTCTTT. V and J are TRBV5-1 and TRBJ1-1, with D perhaps matching TRBD1 (6 bases). The CDR3 has 15 amino acids. Germline CDR1 SGHRS, CDR2 YFSETQ. Trimming took off 4 bases at V and 0 bases at J, with 13 bases between the two ends.

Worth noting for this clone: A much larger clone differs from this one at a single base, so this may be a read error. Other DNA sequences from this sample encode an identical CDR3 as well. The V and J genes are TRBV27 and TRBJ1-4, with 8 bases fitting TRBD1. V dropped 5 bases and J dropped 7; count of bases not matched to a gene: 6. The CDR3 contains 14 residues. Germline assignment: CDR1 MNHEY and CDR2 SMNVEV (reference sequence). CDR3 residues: CASSRGQGGEKLFF. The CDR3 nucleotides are TGTGCCAGCAGTCGCGGACAGGGCGGTGAAAAACTGTTTTTT.

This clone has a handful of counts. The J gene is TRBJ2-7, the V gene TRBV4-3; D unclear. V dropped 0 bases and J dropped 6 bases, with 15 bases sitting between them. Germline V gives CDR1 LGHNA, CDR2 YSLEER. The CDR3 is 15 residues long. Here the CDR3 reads CASSQDPLSNSEQYF. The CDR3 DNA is TGCGCCAGCAGCCAAGATCCCCTTTCGAACAGCGAGCAGTACTTC.

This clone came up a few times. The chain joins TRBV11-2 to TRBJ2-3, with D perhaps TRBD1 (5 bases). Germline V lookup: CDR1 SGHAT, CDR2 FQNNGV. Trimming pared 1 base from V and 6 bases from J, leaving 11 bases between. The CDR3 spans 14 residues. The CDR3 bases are TGTGCCAGCAGCTTAGGCACCCCAGGGGATACGCAGTATTTT. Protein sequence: CASSLGTPGDTQYF.

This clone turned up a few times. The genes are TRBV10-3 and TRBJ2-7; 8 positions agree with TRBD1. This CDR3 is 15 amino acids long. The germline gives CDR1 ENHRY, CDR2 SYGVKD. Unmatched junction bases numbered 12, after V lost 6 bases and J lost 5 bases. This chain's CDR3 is CAISDLSGQGHEQYF. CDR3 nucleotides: TGTGCCATCAGCGATCTCTCAGGACAGGGCCACGAGCAGTACTTC.

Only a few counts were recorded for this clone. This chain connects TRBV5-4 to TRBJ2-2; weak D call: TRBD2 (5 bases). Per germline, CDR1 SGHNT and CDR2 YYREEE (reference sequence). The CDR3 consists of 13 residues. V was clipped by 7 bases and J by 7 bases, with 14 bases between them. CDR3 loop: CASARVADGELFF. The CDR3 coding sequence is TGTGCCAGCGCGAGGGTGGCCGACGGGGAGCTGTTTTTT.

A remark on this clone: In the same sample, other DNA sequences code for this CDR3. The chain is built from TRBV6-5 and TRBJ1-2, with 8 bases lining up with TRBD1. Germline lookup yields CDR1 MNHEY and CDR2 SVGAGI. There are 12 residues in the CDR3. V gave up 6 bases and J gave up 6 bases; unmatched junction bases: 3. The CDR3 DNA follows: TGTGCCAGCAGCAGGGGGCTGGATGGCTACACCTTC. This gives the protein CASSRGLDGYTF.